Below are 25 T cell receptor beta chains sequenced from a single sample in a study of OX40 agonist ivuxolimab in advanced cancers. The method behind the library was the immunoSEQ multiplex PCR assay. Here the immuneACCESS table is served through TCRdb, limited to in-frame sequences with V and J called. Missing clones are a known gap in these copies; in checked studies unresolved V genes cover under half, and the rest lacks a known reason. The sample includes tens of thousands of clones, with approximately 90% observed a single time. The top ten clonotypes cover around 1.1% of the sample. The sequencing here drew on CD4+ or CD8+ T cells sorted from blood, taken in a trial of the OX40 agonist ivuxolimab. These TCRs come from an adult with an advanced solid tumor such as melanoma, head and neck, liver or kidney cancer.

This clone was detected only once. The genes are TRBV4-1 and TRBJ2-5, with 8 bases aligning to TRBD2. This CDR3 spans 18 amino acids. CDR1 is MGHRA, CDR2 YSYEKL, per germline. Losses at the gene ends were 4 bases for V and 4 bases for J; bases not matched to a gene: 17. CDR3 protein: CASSLLFGERGSGETQYF. The CDR3 DNA is TGCGCCAGCAGCCTTCTCTTTGGAGAGCGGGGGAGCGGAGAGACCCAGTACTTC.

The rearrangement joins TRBV6-1 to TRBJ2-3, with 12 bases aligning to TRBD2. The CDR3 consists of 15 residues. V gave up 6 bases and J gave up 5 bases; unmatched junction bases: 6. Per the germline V gene, CDR1 is MNHNS and CDR2 is SASEGT. CDR3 protein: CASRRTSGMGDTQYF. The CDR3 DNA is TGTGCCAGCAGGAGGACTAGCGGGATGGGAGATACGCAGTATTTT.

The chain recombines TRBV7-2 with TRBJ2-1; 9 nucleotides line up with TRBD2. The CDR3 sequence is 17 residues long. Germline CDR1 SGHTA, CDR2 FQGNSA. V was clipped by 6 bases and J by 5 bases; unmatched bases: 14. CDR3 loop: CASSSSISGRTDNEQFF. For the CDR3, the DNA is TGTGCCAGCAGTTCATCCATTAGCGGGAGAACGGACAATGAGCAGTTCTTC.

V gene TRBV23-1 combines with J gene TRBJ2-5, with 7 bases identical to TRBD2. TRBV23-1 is flagged as an ORF with uncertain function. The CDR3 consists of 16 residues. The V and J ends lost 2 bases and 4 bases, in that order; junction bases with no gene match: 10. Here the CDR3 reads CASSQGLAGVRETQYF. The CDR3 DNA reads as TGCGCCAGCAGTCAAGGTTTGGCGGGAGTAAGAGAGACCCAGTACTTC.

This clone was counted a single time. As DNA, the CDR3 is TGTGCCAGCAGCGAGGGACTAGCTCATTCAGATACGCAGTATTTT. It yields the protein CASSEGLAHSDTQYF. V is TRBV9 and J is TRBJ2-3, with 9 bases identical to TRBD2. J gave up 4 bases and V 3 bases, and 6 bases lay outside the gene matches. This CDR3 is 15 amino acids long. Germline V gene data show CDR1 as SGDLS and CDR2 as YYNGEE.

The CDR3: CASSVGRRAGDSTDTQYF. DNA for the CDR3: TGTGCCAGCAGCGTAGGTAGGCGAGCGGGAGATAGCACAGATACGCAGTATTTT. The V gene is TRBV9, the J gene TRBJ2-3; 8 nucleotides line up with TRBD2. This CDR3 region has 18 residues. With 0 bases clipped from V and 0 bases from J, the junction kept 9 bases outside the gene matches. Per germline, CDR1 SGDLS and CDR2 YYNGEE.

V gene TRBV9 combines with J gene TRBJ2-1; 8 positions agree with TRBD2. The CDR3 runs to 16 residues. V dropped 4 bases and J dropped 4; count of bases not matched to a gene: 10. Germline loops: CDR1 SGDLS, CDR2 YYNGEE. Written as DNA, the CDR3 is TGTGCCAGCAGCCCTTGGGGCGCGGGAGGTTACAATGAGCAGTTCTTC. This gives the protein CASSPWGAGGYNEQFF.

The chain carries TRBV28 and TRBJ2-5; D possibly corresponds to TRBD1 (5 bases). Trimming took 6 bases from V and 8 from J, leaving 19 bases between them. Germline V CDR1 and CDR2: MDHEN, SYDVKM. CDR3 length: 14 residues. The DNA of the CDR3 is TGTGCCAGCAGCCCATGGACAAGCCGATCAACCCAGTACTTC. Its protein is CASSPWTSRSTQYF.

The rearrangement uses TRBV6-5 and TRBJ2-5; no firm D call. CDR3 length: 13 residues. CDR1 and CDR2 (germline): MNHEY, SVGAGI. The V end lost 7 bases, the J end lost 5 bases, and 14 bases lay between the germline ends. CDR3 loop: CASKYAAGETQYF. CDR3 DNA sequence: TGTGCCAGCAAATACGCGGCTGGCGAGACCCAGTACTTC.

J is TRBJ2-1 and V is TRBV10-3; TRBD1 is a possible D gene (5 bases). Trimming removed 9 bases from V and 10 bases from J, with 13 bases in between. CDR3 length equals 11 residues. Germline lookup yields CDR1 ENHRY and CDR2 SYGVKD. CDR3 coding DNA: TGTGCCATTGGGGCTGGTGAGGAGCAGTTCTTC. It is translated as CAIGAGEEQFF.

This chain uses TRBV6-5 with TRBJ2-1; D is unclear. V dropped 6 bases and J dropped 9 bases, with 9 bases sitting between them. CDR1 and CDR2 (germline): MNHEY, SVGAGI. This CDR3 spans 11 amino acids. CDR3 sequence (DNA): TGTGCCAGCAGATTAGCCGCTGAGCAGTTCTTC. This translates into CASRLAAEQFF.

This clone has a handful of counts. The chain links TRBV28 to TRBJ1-1; maybe TRBD1 (5 bases). The germline gives CDR1 MDHEN, CDR2 SYDVKM. There are 15 residues in the CDR3. Trimming cost V 1 base and J 4 bases, with 13 bases left between them. The CDR3 DNA follows: TGTGCCAGCAGTTTATCCATGGTGGGGGGCACTGAAGCTTTCTTT. As protein: CASSLSMVGGTEAFF. Using reference TRBV28 and TRBJ1-1 for the parts outside the CDR3, the full variable domain is DVKVTQSSRYLVKRTGEKVFLECVQDMDHENMFWYRQDPGLGLRLIYFSYDVKMKEKGDIPEGYSVSREKKERFSLILESASTNQTSMYLCASSLSMVGGTEAFFGQGTRLTVV.

The J gene is TRBJ2-7, the V gene TRBV5-1; 9 positions match TRBD2. The V gene's germline CDR1 is SGHRS and CDR2 YFSETQ. The CDR3 sequence is 15 residues long. V shed 0 bases, J shed 6 bases, and the junction held 7 bases outside the gene matches. DNA of the CDR3: TGCGCCAGCAGCTTGGATGCGGGAGGGCCGGTCGAGCAGTACTTC. It translates to CASSLDAGGPVEQYF.

The chain has TRBV5-1 and TRBJ2-7, with 7 bases matching TRBD2. The CDR3 has 14 amino acids. V lost 3 bases and J lost 0; bases outside the gene matches: 3. Germline CDR1 SGHRS, CDR2 YFSETQ. In DNA form, the CDR3 reads TGCGCCAGCAGCTACCTAGCGGACTCCTACGAGCAGTACTTC. Encoded protein: CASSYLADSYEQYF. Filled out from reference TRBV5-1 and TRBJ2-7, the complete variable domain reads KAGVTQTPRYLIKTRGQQVTLSCSPISGHRSVSWYQQTPGQGLQFLFEYFSETQRNKGNFPGRFSGRQFSNSRSEMNVSTLELGDSALYLCASSYLADSYEQYFGPGTRLTVT.

The chain has TRBV18 and TRBJ2-5; D is perhaps TRBD1 or TRBD2 (7 bases each). Germline V gene sequence: CDR1 KGHSH, CDR2 LQKENI. This CDR3 is 15 amino acids long. V dropped 4 bases and J dropped 4 bases, with 16 bases sitting between them. The CDR3 coding sequence is TGTGCCAGCTCACTGGACAGGTCGGGGGGAGAGACCCAGTACTTC. Translation: CASSLDRSGGETQYF.

The rearrangement links TRBV30 to TRBJ1-4; D possibly corresponds to TRBD1 (6 bases). The CDR3 sequence is 15 residues long. V lost 2 bases and J lost 6, with 16 bases in between. Germline CDR1 and CDR2: GTSNPN and SVGIG (reference sequence). The CDR3 spells CAWSFRGFFHEKLFF. Here the CDR3 DNA reads TGTGCCTGGAGTTTTAGGGGGTTCTTCCATGAAAAACTGTTTTTT.

This chain connects TRBV28 to TRBJ2-7; TRBD1 matches 10 bases. CDR1 and CDR2 (germline): MDHEN, SYDVKM. This CDR3 has 14 amino acids. The junction had 4 bases not matched to a gene; V was cut back by 3 bases and J by 5 bases. The CDR3 reads CASSFQDRGNEQYF. The CDR3 DNA sequence: TGTGCCAGCAGTTTCCAGGACAGGGGGAACGAGCAGTACTTC.

The chain is built from TRBV14 and TRBJ2-5, with D maybe TRBD2 (6 bases). Germline lookup yields CDR1 SGHDN and CDR2 FVKESK. V was trimmed by 0 bases and J by 5 bases, leaving 10 bases between them. The CDR3 runs 14 residues. CDR3 nucleotide sequence: TGTGCCAGCAGCCAAGACGAGGGGAGGGAGACCCAGTACTTC. Its translation is CASSQDEGRETQYF.

V usage is TRBV2 and J usage is TRBJ2-1; weak D call: TRBD1 (5 bases). The CDR3 sequence is 13 residues long. Trimming took 6 bases from V and 5 from J, leaving 11 bases between them. The germline gives CDR1 SNHLY, CDR2 FYNNEI. The CDR3 loop is CASRIRGHNEQFF. The CDR3 nucleotides read TGTGCCAGCAGGATTAGGGGCCACAATGAGCAGTTCTTC.

V and J are TRBV19 and TRBJ1-5; D is perhaps TRBD1 (5 bases). Germline assignment: CDR1 LNHDA and CDR2 SQIVND (reference sequence). The CDR3 is 16 amino acids. V gave up 7 bases and J gave up 1 base, with 17 bases separating them. The CDR3 is CASTNVGGGSNQPQHF. The CDR3 nucleotides read TGTGCCAGTACCAACGTCGGGGGGGGGAGCAATCAGCCCCAGCATTTT.

The chain has TRBV19 and TRBJ2-6; D is possibly TRBD1 (6 bases). The CDR3 extends over 18 amino acids. The germline CDR1 and CDR2 sequences are LNHDA and SQIVND (reference sequence). Trimming shortened V by 2 bases and J by 1 base, and 15 bases separated the two germline ends. The CDR3, as DNA: TGTGCCAGTAGTATAAATACAGGGTTTGGGTCTGGGGCCAACGTCCTGACTTTC. Translated: CASSINTGFGSGANVLTF. The full variable domain, with the rest looked up from reference TRBV19 and TRBJ2-6, is DGGITQSPKYLFRKEGQNVTLSCEQNLNHDAMYWYRQDPGQGLRLIYYSQIVNDFQKGDIAEGYSVSREKKESFPLTVTSAQKNPTAFYLCASSINTGFGSGANVLTFGAGSRLTVL.

This chain joins TRBV5-1 and TRBJ1-2; D is possibly TRBD1 (6 bases). Trimming took off 4 bases at V and 9 bases at J, with 16 bases between the two ends. Germline CDR1 is SGHRS and CDR2 is YFSETQ. The CDR3 loop spans 13 amino acids. For the CDR3, the DNA is TGCGCCAGCAGCGAACCGGGACAATCACGCTACACCTTC. Its protein is CASSEPGQSRYTF.

The chain has TRBV28 and TRBJ2-7, with TRBD2 as a possible D gene (6 bases). The V and J ends lost 7 bases and 0 bases respectively, with 13 bases between them. The CDR3 is 14 amino acids. Germline assignment: CDR1 MDHEN and CDR2 SYDVKM. This CDR3 is CASMVAVASYEQYF. CDR3 nucleotide sequence: TGTGCCAGCATGGTAGCGGTTGCCTCCTACGAGCAGTACTTC.

This rearrangement joins TRBV5-1 to TRBJ1-1; tentative D call: TRBD1 (6 bases). In germline, CDR1 is SGHRS, CDR2 YFSETQ. The CDR3 sequence is 15 residues long. With 0 bases removed from V and 1 base from J, the gap between germline ends came to 10 bases. This CDR3 is CASSLVGQRNTEAFF. The CDR3 region has the DNA TGCGCCAGCAGCTTGGTCGGACAGCGGAACACTGAAGCTTTCTTT.

V is TRBV5-1 and J is TRBJ2-2; unclear D gene. With 4 bases removed from V and 3 bases from J, the gap between germline ends came to 7 bases. Germline V lookup: CDR1 SGHRS, CDR2 YFSETQ. CDR3 length equals 13 residues. This CDR3 is CASSGQDTGELFF. CDR3 DNA sequence: TGCGCCAGCAGCGGTCAGGACACCGGGGAGCTGTTTTTT.